This TCR beta chain was found in a study of Graves' ophthalmopathy and Graves' hyperthyroidism (dated by TCRdb to 2016 to 2019). Study-wide context: Peripheral blood was collected before any treatment was given, at the time of initial diagnosis. The study used TCR beta repertoire signatures to distinguish Graves' ophthalmopathy from Graves' hyperthyroidism and to predict progression to ophthalmopathy. In total, 135 blood samples were TCR-sequenced: 40 to 45 ophthalmopathy, over 70 hyperthyroidism and about 17 hyperthyroidism-to-ophthalmopathy patients. To explore V-J signatures that distinguish ophthalmopathy from hyperthyroidism, a discovery set of 100 patients was enrolled, made up of 40 to 45 with ophthalmopathy and roughly 57 with stable hyperthyroidism. For independent validation, a separate cohort was made up of 18 hyperthyroidism patients plus 17 patients who later progressed from hyperthyroidism to ophthalmopathy. In roughly six hyperthyroidism patients, T-cell repertoires of thyroid tissue and blood were compared. Following sample collection, hyperthyroidism patients were given methimazole at a starting dose of 30 mg daily, and ophthalmopathy patients were given high-dose intravenous methylprednisolone.

TCR beta CDR3 regions were amplified from RNA transcripts for repertoire sequencing. The first round was an RT-PCR using HTBI primers with the Qiagen OneStep RT-PCR kit, and this first round was followed by a second-round multiplex PCR, then size selection and purification. The libraries underwent paired-end sequencing with 100 bp reads on an Illumina HiSeq2000. Processing in the source paper ran as follows. SOAPnuke was used for read processing, and reads with adapters, uncalled bases, a mean Phred below 15, or no exact constant-primer or identifier match were discarded. High-quality paired reads were merged with COPE v1.2.5. Each unique nucleotide sequence was defined as a clonotype, and clonotypes were aligned to IMGT TRB V, D and J references with MiTCR v1.1. The analysis was limited to V-J combinations with a frequency above 0.0001, which together covered just over 98% of the repertoires. A TCR clonal expansion and chaos score per V-J combination was defined as the ratio of F50 clonal expansion to chaos observed in the TCRdist matrix. Welch's t-statistics and random forest were used to reduce features to 13 V-J combinations, which were fed into a naive Bayes classifier. The similarity between thyroid and blood repertoires was quantified using the Morisita-Horn index. TCRdb reanalyzed the raw reads on its own, using fastp at Q25 for trimming and MiXCR for clone calling, and kept in-frame beta chains. Every entry covers one CDR3 protein and lists the most common genes and DNA from its rows. These V and J calls rely on TCRdb rather than the paper's analysis. The sample profile shows tens of thousands of distinct CDR3 sequences; 45% to 60% of them were found once. The top ten hold less than 20% of the sample.

What the work shows at the level of the full study, not this receptor alone: Sample size was not statistically predetermined, and group allocation was not concealed from the investigators. In validation, the model predicted ophthalmopathy progression with less than 71% sensitivity and approximately 75% specificity; 12 predicted patients were CT-confirmed with GO in a median of about 7.1 months. Most expanded thyroid clonotypes with a frequency above 0.001 also appeared in blood, which suggests that blood repertoires may reflect the immune response in the thyroid. In cross-validation, the 13-signature model distinguished ophthalmopathy from stable hyperthyroidism with approximately 88% sensitivity and around 81% specificity, and in the test set the corresponding values were approximately 80% and 75%.

This clonotype was observed many times. Its antigen is not yet known. No base quality information exists; no much larger clone differs at one position. The junction shows trimming of 1 base on V and 2 bases on J, and the gene matches do not reach 0 bases of it. The germline V gene supplies CDR1 MNHNS and CDR2 SASEGT. Taken from cysteine to phenylalanine, the CDR3 has 14 residues. The entry retains the CDR3 DNA only, 42 bases that are in frame from base 1. Ophthalmopathy patients had moderately to severely active disease, Clinical Activity Score of at least 3, NOSPECS grade of at least 4, and disease duration under 3 months. Anyone with other autoimmune diseases, uncontrolled infections, pregnancy or lactation was excluded from the study. Diagnosis relied on clinical symptoms, serum thyroxine, TRAb, thyroid ultrasound and orbital computed tomography. Ficoll-Paque density gradient centrifugation was used to isolate PBMCs from 8.5 to 10 ml of fresh peripheral blood. Trizol reagent was used to extract the total RNA, and its quality was then checked on an Agilent 2100 Bioanalyzer.

Sequencing used peripheral blood. The TCR comes from an adult man with Graves' ophthalmopathy. The rearrangement combines TRBV6-1 with TRBJ2-3; TRBD2 aligns with 7 central bases. The CDR3 region: CASSEGLATDTQYF. The base sequence is TGTGCCAGCAGTGAAGGACTAGCCACAGATACGCAGTATTTT.